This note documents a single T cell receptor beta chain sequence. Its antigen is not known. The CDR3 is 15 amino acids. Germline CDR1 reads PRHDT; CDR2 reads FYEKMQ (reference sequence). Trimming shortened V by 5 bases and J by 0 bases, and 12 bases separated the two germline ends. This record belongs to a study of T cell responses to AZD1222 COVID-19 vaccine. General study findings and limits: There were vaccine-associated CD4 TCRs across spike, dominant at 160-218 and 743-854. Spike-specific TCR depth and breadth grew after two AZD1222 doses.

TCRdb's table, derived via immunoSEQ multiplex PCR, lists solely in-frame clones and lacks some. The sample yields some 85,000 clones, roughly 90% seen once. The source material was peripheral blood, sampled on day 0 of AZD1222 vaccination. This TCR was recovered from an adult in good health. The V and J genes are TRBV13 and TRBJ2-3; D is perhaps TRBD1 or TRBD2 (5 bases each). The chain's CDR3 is CASSPGTLSTDTQYF. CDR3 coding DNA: TGTGCCAGCAGCCCCGGGACCCTAAGCACAGATACGCAGTATTTT.